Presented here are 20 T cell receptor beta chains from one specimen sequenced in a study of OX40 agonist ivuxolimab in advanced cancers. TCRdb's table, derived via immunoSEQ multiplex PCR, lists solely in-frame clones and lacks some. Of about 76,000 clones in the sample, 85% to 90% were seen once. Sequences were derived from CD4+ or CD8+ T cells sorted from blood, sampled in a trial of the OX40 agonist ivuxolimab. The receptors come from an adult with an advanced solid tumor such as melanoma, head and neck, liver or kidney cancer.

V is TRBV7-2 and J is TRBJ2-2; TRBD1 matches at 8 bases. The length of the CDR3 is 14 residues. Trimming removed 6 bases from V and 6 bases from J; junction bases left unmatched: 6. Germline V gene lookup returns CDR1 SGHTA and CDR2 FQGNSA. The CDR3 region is CASRYDRGPGELFF. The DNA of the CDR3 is TGTGCCAGCAGATATGACAGGGGTCCCGGGGAGCTGTTTTTT.

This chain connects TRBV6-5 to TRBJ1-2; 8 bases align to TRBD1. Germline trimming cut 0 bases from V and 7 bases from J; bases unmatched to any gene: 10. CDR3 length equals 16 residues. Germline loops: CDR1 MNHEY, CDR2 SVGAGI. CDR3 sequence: CASSYSRRTGLGGYTF. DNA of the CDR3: TGTGCCAGCAGTTACTCCCGTCGGACAGGGTTGGGTGGCTACACCTTC.

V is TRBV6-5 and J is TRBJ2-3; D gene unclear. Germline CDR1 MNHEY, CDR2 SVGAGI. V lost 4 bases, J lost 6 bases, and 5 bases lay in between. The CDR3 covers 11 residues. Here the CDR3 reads CASSSMDTQYF. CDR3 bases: TGTGCCAGCAGTTCAATGGATACGCAGTATTTT.

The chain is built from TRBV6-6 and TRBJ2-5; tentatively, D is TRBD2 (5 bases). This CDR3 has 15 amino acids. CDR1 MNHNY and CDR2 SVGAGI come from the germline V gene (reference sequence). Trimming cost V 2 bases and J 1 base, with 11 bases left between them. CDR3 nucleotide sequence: TGTGCCAGCAGTTACGCCTTACTAGTCCAAGAGACCCAGTACTTC. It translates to CASSYALLVQETQYF.

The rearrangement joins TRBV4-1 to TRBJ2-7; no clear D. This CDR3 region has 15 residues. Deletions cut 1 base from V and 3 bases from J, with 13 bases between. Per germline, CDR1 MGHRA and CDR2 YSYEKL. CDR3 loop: CASSQGTPSLYEQYF. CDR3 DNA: TGCGCCAGCAGCCAAGGTACGCCATCCCTCTACGAGCAGTACTTC.

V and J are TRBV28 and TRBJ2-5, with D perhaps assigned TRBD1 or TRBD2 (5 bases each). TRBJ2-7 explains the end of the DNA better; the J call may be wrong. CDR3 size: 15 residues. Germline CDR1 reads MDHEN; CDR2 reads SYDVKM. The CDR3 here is CASRPGPLKSYEQYF. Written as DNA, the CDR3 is TGTGCCAGCAGACCGGGACCCCTAAAGTCCTACGAGCAGTACTTC.

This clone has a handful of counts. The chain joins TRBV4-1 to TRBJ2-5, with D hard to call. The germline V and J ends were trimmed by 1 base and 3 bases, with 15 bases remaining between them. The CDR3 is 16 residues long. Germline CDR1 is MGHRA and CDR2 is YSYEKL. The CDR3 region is CASSQVNLVRKETQYF. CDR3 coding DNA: TGCGCCAGCAGCCAAGTTAATCTTGTCAGAAAAGAGACCCAGTACTTC.

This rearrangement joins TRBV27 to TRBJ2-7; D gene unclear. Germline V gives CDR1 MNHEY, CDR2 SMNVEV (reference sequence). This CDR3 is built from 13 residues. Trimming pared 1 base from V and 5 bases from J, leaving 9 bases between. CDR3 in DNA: TGTGCCAGCAGTTTATGGCGGTCCGACGAGCAGTACTTC. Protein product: CASSLWRSDEQYF.

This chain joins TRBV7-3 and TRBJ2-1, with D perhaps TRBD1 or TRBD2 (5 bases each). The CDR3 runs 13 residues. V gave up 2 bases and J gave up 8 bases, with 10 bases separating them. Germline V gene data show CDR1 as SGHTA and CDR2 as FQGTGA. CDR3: CASSLFRGDEQFF. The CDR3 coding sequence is TGTGCCAGCAGCTTATTCCGGGGCGATGAGCAGTTCTTC.

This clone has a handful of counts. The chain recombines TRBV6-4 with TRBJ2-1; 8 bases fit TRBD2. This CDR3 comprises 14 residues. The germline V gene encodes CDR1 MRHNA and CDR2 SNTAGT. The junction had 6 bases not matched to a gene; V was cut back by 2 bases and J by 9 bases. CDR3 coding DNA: TGTGCCAGCAGTGACAAGCGGGAGACAAGTGAGCAGTTCTTC. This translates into CASSDKRETSEQFF.

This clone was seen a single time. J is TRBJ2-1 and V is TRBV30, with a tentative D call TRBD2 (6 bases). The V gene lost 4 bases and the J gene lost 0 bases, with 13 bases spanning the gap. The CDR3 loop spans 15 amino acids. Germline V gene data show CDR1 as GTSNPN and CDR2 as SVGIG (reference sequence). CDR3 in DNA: TGTGCCTGGAAGGGCGGGGAAAGCTCCTACAATGAGCAGTTCTTC. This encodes CAWKGGESSYNEQFF.

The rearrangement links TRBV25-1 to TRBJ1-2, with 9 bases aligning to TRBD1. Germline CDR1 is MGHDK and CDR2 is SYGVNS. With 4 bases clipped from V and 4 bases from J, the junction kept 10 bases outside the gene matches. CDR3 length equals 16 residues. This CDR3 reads CASSGPGQGYVYGYTF. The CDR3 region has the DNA TGTGCCAGCAGTGGACCGGGACAGGGTTACGTCTATGGCTACACCTTC.

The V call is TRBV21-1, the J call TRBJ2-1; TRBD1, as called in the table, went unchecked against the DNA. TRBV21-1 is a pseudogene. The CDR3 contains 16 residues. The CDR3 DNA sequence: TGTGCCAGCAGCAAACGTAGGGACAGGGGACTCGATGAGCAGTTCTTC. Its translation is CASSKRRDRGLDEQFF.

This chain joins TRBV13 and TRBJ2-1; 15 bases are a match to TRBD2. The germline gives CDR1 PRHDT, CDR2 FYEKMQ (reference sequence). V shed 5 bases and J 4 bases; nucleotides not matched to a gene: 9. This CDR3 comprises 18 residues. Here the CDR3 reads CASSRGLAGGPGYNEQFF. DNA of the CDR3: TGTGCCAGCAGCCGCGGACTAGCGGGAGGGCCAGGGTACAATGAGCAGTTCTTC.

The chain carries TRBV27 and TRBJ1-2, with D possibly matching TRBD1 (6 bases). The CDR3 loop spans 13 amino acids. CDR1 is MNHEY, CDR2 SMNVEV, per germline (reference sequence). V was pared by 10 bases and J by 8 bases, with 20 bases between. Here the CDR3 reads CATAGGQLWGYTF. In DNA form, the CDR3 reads TGTGCCACCGCCGGGGGACAACTGTGGGGCTACACCTTC.

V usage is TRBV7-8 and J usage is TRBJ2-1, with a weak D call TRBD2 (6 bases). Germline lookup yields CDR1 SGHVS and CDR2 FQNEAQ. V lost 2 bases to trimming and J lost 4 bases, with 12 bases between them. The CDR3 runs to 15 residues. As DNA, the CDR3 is TGTGCCAGCAGCTTATTAGGTAGCGGATACAATGAGCAGTTCTTC. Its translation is CASSLLGSGYNEQFF.

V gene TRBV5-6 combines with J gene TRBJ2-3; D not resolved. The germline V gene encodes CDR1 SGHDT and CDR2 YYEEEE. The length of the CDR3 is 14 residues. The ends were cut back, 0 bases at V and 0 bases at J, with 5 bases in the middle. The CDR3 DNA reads TGTGCCAGCAGCTTGGCTAGGAGCACAGATACGCAGTATTTT. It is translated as CASSLARSTDTQYF.

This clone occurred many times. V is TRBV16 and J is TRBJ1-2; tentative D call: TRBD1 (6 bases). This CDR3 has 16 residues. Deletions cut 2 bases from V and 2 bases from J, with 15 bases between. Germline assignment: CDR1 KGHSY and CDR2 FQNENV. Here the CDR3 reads CASSQVSRGSNYGYTF. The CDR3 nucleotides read TGTGCCAGCAGCCAAGTATCTAGGGGGTCAAACTATGGCTACACCTTC.

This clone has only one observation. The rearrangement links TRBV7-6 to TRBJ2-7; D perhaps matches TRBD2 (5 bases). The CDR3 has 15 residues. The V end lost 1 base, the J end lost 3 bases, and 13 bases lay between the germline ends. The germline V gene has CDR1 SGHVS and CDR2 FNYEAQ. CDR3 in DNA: TGTGCCAGCAGCTTAGAGGGCGGAGGAAGCTACGAGCAGTACTTC. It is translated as CASSLEGGGSYEQYF. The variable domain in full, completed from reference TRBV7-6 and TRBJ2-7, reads GAGVSQSPRYKVTKRGQDVALRCDPISGHVSLYWYRQALGQGPEFLTYFNYEAQQDKSGLPNDRFSAERPEGSISTLTIQRTEQRDSAMYRCASSLEGGGSYEQYFGPGTRLTVT.

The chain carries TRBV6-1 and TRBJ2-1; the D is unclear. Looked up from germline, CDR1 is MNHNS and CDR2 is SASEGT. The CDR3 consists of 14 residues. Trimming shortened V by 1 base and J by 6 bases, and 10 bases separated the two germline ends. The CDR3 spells CASSEVGGSNEQFF. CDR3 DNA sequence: TGTGCCAGCAGTGAAGTAGGTGGCAGCAATGAGCAGTTCTTC.